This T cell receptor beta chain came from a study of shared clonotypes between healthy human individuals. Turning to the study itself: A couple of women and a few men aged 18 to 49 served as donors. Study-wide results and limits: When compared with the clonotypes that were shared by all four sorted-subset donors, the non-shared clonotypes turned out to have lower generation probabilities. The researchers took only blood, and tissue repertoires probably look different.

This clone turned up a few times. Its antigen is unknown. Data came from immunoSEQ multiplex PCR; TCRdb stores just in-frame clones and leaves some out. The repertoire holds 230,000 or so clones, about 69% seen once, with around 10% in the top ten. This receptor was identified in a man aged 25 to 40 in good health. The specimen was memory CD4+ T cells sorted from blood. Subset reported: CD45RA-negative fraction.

The CDR3 region is CSATTLSGTYEQYF. The CDR3 nucleotides are TGCAGCGCTACGACACTTTCTGGCACCTACGAGCAGTACTTC. V gene TRBV29-1 combines with J gene TRBJ2-7; D is unclear. The CDR3 is made up of 14 amino acids. Germline V CDR1 and CDR2: SQVTM, ANQGSEA. Deletions cut 7 bases from V and 2 bases from J, with 18 bases between.